These 21 T cell receptor beta chains originate from one sample sequenced in a study of OX40 agonist ivuxolimab in advanced cancers. Libraries were prepared by immunoSEQ multiplex PCR; TCRdb keeps only in-frame clonotypes and omits some of them. The data contain 70,000 or so clones, around 86% of them singletons. Sample: CD4+ or CD8+ T cells sorted from blood, taken in a trial of the OX40 agonist ivuxolimab. The receptors stem from an adult with an advanced solid tumor such as melanoma, head and neck, liver or kidney cancer.

This chain's CDR3 is CASSLEASSGNTIYF. The CDR3 bases are TGCGCCAGCAGCTTGGAGGCGAGCTCTGGAAACACCATATATTTT. V gene TRBV5-1 combines with J gene TRBJ1-3; the D is unclear. The V gene's germline CDR1 is SGHRS and CDR2 YFSETQ. CDR3 length: 15 residues. V gave up 0 bases and J gave up 0 bases, with 7 bases separating them. The full variable domain, in which reference TRBV5-1 and TRBJ1-3 provide the parts outside the CDR3, is KAGVTQTPRYLIKTRGQQVTLSCSPISGHRSVSWYQQTPGQGLQFLFEYFSETQRNKGNFPGRFSGRQFSNSRSEMNVSTLELGDSALYLCASSLEASSGNTIYFGEGSWLTVV.

The chain recombines TRBV28 with TRBJ1-1, with D uncertain. From germline, CDR1 is MDHEN and CDR2 SYDVKM. Trimming shortened V by 9 bases and J by 5 bases, and 7 bases separated the two germline ends. The CDR3 is 10 residues long. The CDR3 sequence is CASKETEAFF. The CDR3, as DNA: TGTGCCAGTAAGGAGACTGAAGCTTTCTTT.

V and J are TRBV10-1 and TRBJ2-2, with 7 bases aligning to TRBD1. CDR3 size: 14 residues. Trimming at V came to 0 bases and at J to 8 bases, leaving 3 bases not matched to a gene. Germline-derived CDR1 and CDR2 are WNHNN and SYGVQD (reference sequence). This CDR3 is CASSESRGPGELFF. Written as DNA, the CDR3 is TGCGCCAGCAGTGAGTCGAGGGGGCCTGGGGAGCTGTTTTTT.

This chain uses TRBV19 with TRBJ2-3; D possibly corresponds to TRBD1 (6 bases). CDR1 and CDR2 from the germline V gene are LNHDA and SQIVND (reference sequence). The V end was cut by 4 bases, the J end by 0 bases, with 11 bases between. This CDR3 has 15 amino acids. The CDR3 reads CASSNQGPSTDTQYF. The CDR3, as DNA: TGTGCCAGTAGTAATCAGGGGCCGAGCACAGATACGCAGTATTTT.

The chain joins TRBV19 to TRBJ1-6; TRBD1 aligns across 10 bases. Germline CDR1 is LNHDA and CDR2 is SQIVND (reference sequence). After removal of 6 bases from V and 5 bases from J, the junction contained 7 bases not matched to a gene. The length of the CDR3 is 16 residues. The CDR3 DNA follows: TGTGCCAGTAGCAGGGACAGGGGATTCGATAATTCACCCCTCCACTTT. Translating it yields CASSRDRGFDNSPLHF.

In the case of this clone: The junction and the germline gene differ at one end; a read error may be behind it. V and J are TRBV6-1 and TRBJ2-7; TRBD2 is a possible D gene (6 bases). Germline CDR1 reads MNHNS; CDR2 reads SASEGT. There are 15 residues in the CDR3. DNA for the CDR3: TGTGCCAGCAGCGAAGGTTTGCAGGGAGGTTACGAGCAGTACTTC. It translates to CASSEGLQGGYEQYF.

The gene calls are TRBV29-1 and TRBJ1-2; D is perhaps TRBD1 (5 bases). Germline V gene lookup returns CDR1 SQVTM and CDR2 ANQGSEA. The CDR3 contains 10 residues. Trimming cost V 0 bases and J 11 bases, with 7 bases left between them. The CDR3, as DNA: TGCAGCGTTGAAGATTCAGGGTACACCTTC. The encoded protein is CSVEDSGYTF.

The V call is TRBV6-6, the J call TRBJ1-3; TRBD1 might be the D (6 bases). The CDR3 extends over 15 amino acids. Germline CDR1 reads MNHNY; CDR2 reads SVGAGI (reference sequence). Deletions cut 0 bases from V and 4 bases from J, with 10 bases between. For the CDR3, the DNA is TGTGCCAGCAGTTACTCGGGCAGGGGAGGAAACACCATATATTTT. This translates into CASSYSGRGGNTIYF.

The V gene is TRBV7-8, the J gene TRBJ2-1; 7 bases align to TRBD2. Germline CDR1 SGHVS, CDR2 FQNEAQ. This CDR3 region has 16 residues. Unmatched junction bases numbered 14, after V lost 5 bases and J lost 7 bases. CDR3: CASSPRRAGAGNEQFF. DNA of the CDR3: TGTGCCAGCAGCCCCCGCCGGGCGGGAGCTGGGAATGAGCAGTTCTTC.

This clone was seen once. The chain joins TRBV15 to TRBJ2-7; D might be TRBD2 (6 bases). V dropped 1 base and J dropped 0 bases, with 13 bases sitting between them. The germline gives CDR1 LNHNV, CDR2 YYDKDF (reference sequence). This CDR3 spans 16 amino acids. CDR3 sequence: CATSRVPSASSYEQYF. CDR3 DNA: TGTGCCACCAGCAGAGTCCCTAGCGCGAGCTCCTACGAGCAGTACTTC.

This clone came up once. This chain joins TRBV28 and TRBJ1-5; a possible D gene is TRBD1 (5 bases). The V end lost 7 bases, the J end lost 10 bases, and 14 bases lay between the germline ends. The CDR3 contains 12 residues. Germline V gene data show CDR1 as MDHEN and CDR2 as SYDVKM. Here the CDR3 reads CASTGWGLPQHF. The CDR3 DNA is TGTGCCAGCACGGGCTGGGGACTACCCCAGCATTTT.

The V gene is TRBV19, the J gene TRBJ2-6; 16 bases map to TRBD2. Germline V gives CDR1 LNHDA, CDR2 SQIVND (reference sequence). The CDR3 spans 22 residues. The V gene end was trimmed by 7 bases and the J gene end by 1 base; junction bases not matched to a gene: 16. Here the CDR3 reads CASTNRGGTSGGALSGANVLTF. The CDR3 nucleotides are TGTGCCAGTACAAATAGAGGAGGGACTAGCGGGGGGGCCTTGTCTGGGGCCAACGTCCTGACTTTC.

J is TRBJ1-2 and V is TRBV6-5; weak D call: TRBD1 (5 bases). The germline V and J ends were trimmed by 4 bases and 7 bases, with 16 bases remaining between them. Germline lookup yields CDR1 MNHEY and CDR2 SVGAGI. This CDR3 has 14 residues. The CDR3 spells CASSSGFLSSGYTF. The CDR3, as DNA: TGTGCCAGCAGTTCAGGGTTTTTGAGTAGTGGCTACACCTTC.

The chain uses TRBV6-1 and TRBJ2-5; tentatively, D is TRBD2 (6 bases). Trimming pared 0 bases from V and 4 bases from J, leaving 12 bases between. This CDR3 contains 15 residues. CDR1 is MNHNS and CDR2 is SASEGT in the germline V gene. CDR3 DNA sequence: TGTGCCAGCAGTGAAGCGTCGGCCGGGAGAGAGACCCAGTACTTC. It is translated as CASSEASAGRETQYF.

The rearrangement uses TRBV19 and TRBJ2-7; D perhaps matches TRBD2 (5 bases). Trimming cost V 4 bases and J 5 bases, with 12 bases left between them. From germline, CDR1 is LNHDA and CDR2 SQIVND (reference sequence). There are 13 residues in the CDR3. The CDR3 DNA follows: TGTGCCAGTAGTAACCAGCGGTTTGACGAGCAGTACTTC. It codes for CASSNQRFDEQYF.

The chain uses TRBV7-2 and TRBJ1-1; possibly TRBD1 for D (5 bases). With 2 bases removed from V and 4 bases from J, the gap between germline ends came to 8 bases. The CDR3 spans 13 residues. Germline V lookup: CDR1 SGHTA, CDR2 FQGNSA. The CDR3 DNA follows: TGTGCCAGCAGCTTACAGGGCGGCACTGAAGCTTTCTTT. It codes for CASSLQGGTEAFF.

V is TRBV30 and J is TRBJ2-7; a possible D gene is TRBD2 (7 bases). V was clipped by 6 bases and J by 7 bases, with 19 bases between them. Germline values: CDR1 GTSNPN, CDR2 SVGIG (reference sequence). The CDR3 runs 13 residues. As DNA, the CDR3 is TGTGCCTGCCTAGGGGGGGGACCGTTTGAGCAGTACTTC. Its translation is CACLGGGPFEQYF. The full variable domain, completed using reference TRBV30 and TRBJ2-7, is SQTIHQWPATLVQPVGSPLSLECTVEGTSNPNLYWYRQAAGRGLQLLFYSVGIGQISSEVPQNLSASRPQDRQFILSSKKLLLSDSGFYLCACLGGGPFEQYFGPGTRLTVT.

The V and J genes are TRBV27 and TRBJ2-1, with 10 bases matching TRBD1. With 5 bases clipped from V and 8 bases from J, the junction kept 15 bases outside the gene matches. CDR1 and CDR2 from the germline V gene are MNHEY and SMNVEV (reference sequence). The CDR3 extends over 17 amino acids. The CDR3 DNA sequence: TGTGCCAGCAGTCTCCGAGATTCCCCGGGACAGGGGTATGAGCAGTTCTTC. This sequence encodes CASSLRDSPGQGYEQFF.

This clone was counted a few times. This chain joins TRBV19 and TRBJ1-2; no firm D call. CDR3 length equals 12 residues. From germline, CDR1 is LNHDA and CDR2 SQIVND (reference sequence). Trimming took off 7 bases at V and 5 bases at J, with 11 bases between the two ends. The CDR3 DNA reads TGTGCCAGTACTCGGACCGATTATGGCTACACCTTC. The encoded protein is CASTRTDYGYTF.

The rearrangement links TRBV5-6 to TRBJ2-1, with TRBD2 matching over 7 bases. The germline gives CDR1 SGHDT, CDR2 YYEEEE. The CDR3 totals 15 residues. Trimming cost V 1 base and J 5 bases; bases outside gene matches: 6. CDR3 sequence (DNA): TGTGCCAGCAGCTTGAGCGGGGTGTATAACAATGAGCAGTTCTTC. This sequence encodes CASSLSGVYNNEQFF.

The chain combines TRBV4-2 with TRBJ1-2; D is unresolved. The CDR3 sequence is 14 residues long. V gave up 1 base and J gave up 2 bases, with 8 bases separating them. The germline V gene encodes CDR1 LGHNA and CDR2 YNFKEQ. The CDR3: CASSQADKNYGYTF. The CDR3 DNA reads as TGTGCCAGCAGCCAAGCAGACAAAAACTATGGCTACACCTTC.